Reported below is one T cell receptor (beta chain). The data derive from a study of blood T cell repertoires in COVID-19. Across the study: The origin of the acute and convalescent COVID-19 samples was the United States, Italy and Spain.

Germline V lookup: CDR1 LNHDA, CDR2 SQIVND (reference sequence). The germline V and J ends were trimmed by 6 bases and 5 bases, with 10 bases remaining between them. The CDR3 sequence is 12 residues long. As processed by the authors: Cell counts per sample came from amplifying reference gene primers. Profiling relied on immunoSEQ multiplex PCR, and the TCRdb table lists in-frame clones only, not all of them. That table furnishes V, J and clone size, whereas the DNA furnished D and trimming. The table lists some 73,000 clones, 85% to 90% of them singletons. Sample: peripheral blood. This rearrangement joins TRBV19 to TRBJ1-1; D might be TRBD1 (5 bases). This clonotype originated in a woman of 80 years or more with active or convalescent COVID-19. The CDR3 DNA is TGTGCCAGTAGATTGGGGGGGACTGAAGCTTTCTTT. Translating gives CASRLGGTEAFF.